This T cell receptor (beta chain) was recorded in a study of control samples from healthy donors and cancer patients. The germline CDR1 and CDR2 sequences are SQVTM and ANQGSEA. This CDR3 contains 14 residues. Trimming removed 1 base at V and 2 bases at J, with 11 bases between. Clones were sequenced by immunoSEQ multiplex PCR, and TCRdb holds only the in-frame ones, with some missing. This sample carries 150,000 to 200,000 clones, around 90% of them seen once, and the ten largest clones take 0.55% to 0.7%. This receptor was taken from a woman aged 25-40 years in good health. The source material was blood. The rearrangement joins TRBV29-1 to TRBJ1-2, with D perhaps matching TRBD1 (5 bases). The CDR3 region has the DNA TGCAGCGTTGAAGGGGGGGGATCCAACTATGGCTACACCTTC. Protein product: CSVEGGGSNYGYTF.